One and the same sample provided the 4 T cell receptor beta chains below, sequenced in a study of T cells in Graves' hyperthyroidism and ophthalmopathy. Amplified TCR beta CDR3 regions came from RNA transcripts. The HTBI primer set served for first-round RT-PCR of the TCR CDR3. TCRdb re-called the multiplex PCR reads through MiXCR, storing one row per CDR3 protein. The sample consists of a few hundred thousand distinct CDR3 sequences, roughly 20% of them appearing once. Sequenced: blood. The source is a man aged 18 to 30 with Graves' hyperthyroidism.

This clonotype showed up many times. V is TRBV12-3 or TRBV12-4 and J is TRBJ1-1, with D possibly TRBD1 on 6 matching bases. V was shortened by 6 bases and J by 3 bases, with 14 bases between the two germline ends. CDR3 length equals 14 residues. In DNA, the CDR3 is TGTGCCAGCAGCCTAGACAGGTTATACACTGAAGCTTTCTTT. It codes for CASSLDRLYTEAFF.

The chain carries TRBV12-3 or TRBV12-4 and TRBJ1-1; the D is unclear. The CDR3 runs to 12 residues. V was cut by 6 bases and J by 7 bases, with 12 bases left in between. The CDR3 region is CASSGPGFEAFF. In DNA form, the CDR3 reads TGTGCCAGCAGCGGGCCGGGTTTTGAAGCTTTCTTT.

The chain joins TRBV4-1 to TRBJ2-7; D possibly corresponds to TRBD1 (6 bases). The CDR3 has 15 amino acids. The germline gives CDR1 MGHRA, CDR2 YSYEKL. Trimming stripped 2 bases from V and 1 base from J, with 12 bases between. CDR3 bases: TGCGCCAGCAGCCAATCGAGGACAGATTCCTACGAGCAGTACTTC. Translating it yields CASSQSRTDSYEQYF.

This clonotype occurred a few times. The rearrangement links TRBV28 to TRBJ1-1; D perhaps matches TRBD1 (6 bases). Between the trimmed V and J ends, which lost 3 bases and 7 bases, there was a span of 24 bases. Germline values: CDR1 MDHEN, CDR2 SYDVKM. CDR3 size: 17 residues. The CDR3 DNA reads as TGTGCCAGCAGTTTTCTCGCCCCTCGCCGGGGGCTAAGTGAAGCTTTCTTT. Translating it yields CASSFLAPRRGLSEAFF.